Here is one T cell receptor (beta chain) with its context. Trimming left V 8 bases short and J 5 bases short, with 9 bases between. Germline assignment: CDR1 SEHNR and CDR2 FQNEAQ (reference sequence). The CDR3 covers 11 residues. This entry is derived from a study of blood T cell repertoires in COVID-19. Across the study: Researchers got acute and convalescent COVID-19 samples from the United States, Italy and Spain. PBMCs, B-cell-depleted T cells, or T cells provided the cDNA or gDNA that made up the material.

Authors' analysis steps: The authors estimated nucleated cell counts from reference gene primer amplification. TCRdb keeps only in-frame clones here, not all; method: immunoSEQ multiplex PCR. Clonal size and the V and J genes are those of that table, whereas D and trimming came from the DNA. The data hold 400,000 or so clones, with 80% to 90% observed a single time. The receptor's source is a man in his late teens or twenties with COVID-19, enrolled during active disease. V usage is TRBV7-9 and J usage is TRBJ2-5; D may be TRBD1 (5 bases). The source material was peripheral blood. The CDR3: CASGQGETQYF. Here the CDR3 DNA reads TGTGCCAGCGGACAAGGGGAGACCCAGTACTTC.